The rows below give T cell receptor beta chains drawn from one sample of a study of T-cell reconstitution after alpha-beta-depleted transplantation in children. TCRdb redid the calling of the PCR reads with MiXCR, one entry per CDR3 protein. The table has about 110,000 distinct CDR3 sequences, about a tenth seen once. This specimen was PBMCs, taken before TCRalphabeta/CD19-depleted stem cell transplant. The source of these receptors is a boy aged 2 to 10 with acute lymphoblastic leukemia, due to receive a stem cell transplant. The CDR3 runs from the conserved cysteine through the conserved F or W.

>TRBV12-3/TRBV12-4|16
CASSLRLFKQDQPQHF
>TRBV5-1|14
CASSFPGGAGELFF
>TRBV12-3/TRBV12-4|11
CASGTVGTQYF
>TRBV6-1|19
CASTHKSPKDSTTLYGYTF
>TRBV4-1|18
CASSQDQNSRVAYNEQFF
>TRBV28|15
CASSNLQTLGNTIYF
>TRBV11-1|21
CASSLAKVPGLVASPIDEQFF
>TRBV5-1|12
CASSKGKETQYF
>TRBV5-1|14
CASRGGPWGTEAFF
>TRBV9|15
CASSPSGRADYEQYF
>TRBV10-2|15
CASRIGRDFTGELFF
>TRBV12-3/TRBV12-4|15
CASSTDRVGSYEQYF
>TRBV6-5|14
CASSLSRGQETQYF
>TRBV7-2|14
CASSLDSMNTEAFF
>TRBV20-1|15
CSAIPLLAPTDTQYF
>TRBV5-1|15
CASSLEGPRWETQYF
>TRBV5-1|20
CASSLGLGSLAGGSKNIQYF
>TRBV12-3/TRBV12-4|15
CASSPNGRRTDTQYF
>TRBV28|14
CASSLWRSTDTQYF
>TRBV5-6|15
CASSWGPSGYNEQFF
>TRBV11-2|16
CASSLDPTGLNSPLHF
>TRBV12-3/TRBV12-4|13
CASSFPGNEPQHF
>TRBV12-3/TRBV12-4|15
CASSLRTGSTDTQYF
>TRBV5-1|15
CASSLQGNLLNEQYF
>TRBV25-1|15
CASSDPGQGNTEAFF
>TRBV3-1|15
CASSRGPPGLNEQFF
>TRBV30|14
CAWRGGMEIYEQYF
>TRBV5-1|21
CASSLAHADGVIPVMNTEAFF
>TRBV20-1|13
CSARAGFTDTQYF
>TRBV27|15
CASSRPRGGPYEQYF
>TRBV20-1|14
CSAIQGAAGNTIYF
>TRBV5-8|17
CASSFLGGGAAKNIQYF
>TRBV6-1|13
CASSEEWGRGAFF
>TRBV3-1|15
CASSPRQGAYNEQFF
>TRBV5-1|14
CASIPRVGSYEQYF
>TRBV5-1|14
CASSLKGHSYEQYF
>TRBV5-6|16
CASSHSNSGSYYEQFF
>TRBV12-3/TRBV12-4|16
CASRAGQLYSNQPQHF
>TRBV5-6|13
CASRDSGGSPLHF
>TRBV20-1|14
CSVPHGGRDTEAFF
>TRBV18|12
CASSPGQGGYTF
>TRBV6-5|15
CASSFRGELTDTQYF
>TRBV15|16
CATSRTGGKNTGELFF
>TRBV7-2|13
CASSPTYYNEQFF
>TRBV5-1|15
CASTQSPEGSYEQYF
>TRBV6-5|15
CASSLYSGRAGEQYF
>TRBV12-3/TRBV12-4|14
CASSLPAMNTEAFF
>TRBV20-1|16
CSAGRTSGANTGELFF
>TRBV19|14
CASSNTGISYEQYF
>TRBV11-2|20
CASSLRSNYRGPTELYGYTF
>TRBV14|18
CASSFAGTSGRRTGELFF
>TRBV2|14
CASKIEREIHEQFF
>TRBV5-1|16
CASSLGHGTGDTEAFF
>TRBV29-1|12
CSVRDGADTIYF